This section outlines one TCR beta chain sequence together with its context. The antigen is not known. This sample is part of a study of CD8+ T cells in alopecia areata. Findings and caveats of the study: Affected lesional scalp, above all in alopecia totalis/universalis, was more clonal than normal scalp. Both scalp clonality and the expanded CD8+ clones among the top 100 showed a significant decrease with tofacitinib.

Following RNA extraction, reverse transcription yielded cDNA that acted as the sequencing template. Sequencing was performed with immunoSEQ multiplex PCR; in TCRdb, only in-frame clones are kept and a portion is missing. The table includes about 190,000 clones, roughly 60% detected once. With V trimmed by 6 bases and J by 0 bases, 4 bases remained unmatched. The CDR3 covers 14 residues. Germline lookup yields CDR1 MNHEY and CDR2 SVGAGI. Treatment: oral pan-JAK inhibitor, 5-10 mg twice daily. Sample: CD4+ T cells sorted from blood, taken at week 24, from a patient treated with tofacitinib. The chain is built from TRBV6-5 and TRBJ1-2, with TRBD1 matching 7 bases. This TCR was recovered from a human donor with alopecia areata. The CDR3 here is CASSQGTANYGYTF. The CDR3 DNA is TGTGCCAGCAGCCAAGGGACAGCTAACTATGGCTACACCTTC.